This entry features one TCR beta chain sequence. Blood RNA originated from unsorted whole blood, with germline DNA additionally extracted. The source of the sample is a study of tumor-infiltrating lymphocytes in primary liver carcinoma. Using a constant-region primer together with ProtoScript II reverse transcriptase, TCR beta cDNA was made from about 500 ng of total RNA. Sequencing libraries for TCR beta derived from three nested multiplex PCR rounds that used slightly modified ARM-PCR. The first two PCR rounds used TRBV1-TRBV30 forward primers with a C-beta reverse primer, about 10 cycles each. TCRdb fed the multiplex PCR reads into MiXCR, producing one record per CDR3 protein. Here the sample spans about 300,000 distinct CDR3 sequences, roughly 60% being singletons. This CDR3 is 15 amino acids long. Germline-derived CDR1 and CDR2 are SQVTM and ANQGSEA. With V trimmed by 4 bases and J by 8 bases, 7 bases remained unmatched.

Sequencing was done on a sample of peripheral blood. The rearrangement links TRBV29-1 to TRBJ2-1; 14 nucleotides agree with TRBD2. This clonotype was obtained from a man aged 35 to 55 with primary liver carcinoma and hepatitis B virus infection. The CDR3 here is CSVAIGTSGSYEQFF. CDR3 nucleotides: TGCAGCGTTGCTATCGGGACTAGCGGGAGTTATGAGCAGTTCTTC.